These 8 T cell receptor beta chains originate from one sample sequenced in a study of cytomegalovirus exposure and HLA in healthy donors (dated by TCRdb to 2016 to 2017). Libraries were constructed by the immunoSEQ multiplex PCR assay. A mixture of 60 forward primers for TCR Vbeta segments and 13 reverse primers for TCR Jbeta segments was used in the multiplex PCR. Entries here come from immuneACCESS through TCRdb and include only in-frame sequences with V and J called. Some clones fail to appear in such tables; in the studies checked, an unresolved V gene covers under half of the shortfall, and the cause of the remainder is unknown. The sample has around 190,000 clones on record, roughly 74% of them singletons. The ten largest clones capture about 3% of the sample. Material for sequencing was PBMCs. The source is a female donor in good health and CMV-seronegative.

This chain joins TRBV2 and TRBJ2-2; TRBD2 might be the D (5 bases). The CDR3 is 15 amino acids. Germline assignment: CDR1 SNHLY and CDR2 FYNNEI. With 4 bases removed from V and 3 bases from J, the gap between germline ends came to 12 bases. The CDR3 DNA reads as TGTGCCAGCAGTGGGGTCGACGGGGACACCGGGGAGCTGTTTTTT. It translates to CASSGVDGDTGELFF.

This rearrangement joins TRBV5-1 to TRBJ1-3; D uncertain. The CDR3 has 14 residues. Per the germline V gene, CDR1 is SGHRS and CDR2 is YFSETQ. The V end lost 0 bases, the J end lost 2 bases, and 6 bases lay between the germline ends. The CDR3 sequence is CASSLGQTGNTIYF. The CDR3, as DNA: TGCGCCAGCAGCTTGGGGCAGACTGGAAACACCATATATTTT. The full variable domain, its missing parts supplied by reference TRBV5-1 and TRBJ1-3, is KAGVTQTPRYLIKTRGQQVTLSCSPISGHRSVSWYQQTPGQGLQFLFEYFSETQRNKGNFPGRFSGRQFSNSRSEMNVSTLELGDSALYLCASSLGQTGNTIYFGEGSWLTVV.

The chain links TRBV27 to TRBJ2-1; 7 bases are shared with TRBD1. The CDR3 is made up of 17 amino acids. Per germline, CDR1 MNHEY and CDR2 SMNVEV (reference sequence). V lost 5 bases, J lost 3 bases, and 13 bases stayed unmatched. DNA of the CDR3: TGTGCCAGCAGTCCATCCTCCGGGACAGCTATCTACAATGAGCAGTTCTTC. This gives the protein CASSPSSGTAIYNEQFF.

CDR3 coding DNA: TGTGCCAGCAGTTTCGGACAATACAATGAGCAGTTCTTC. Encoded protein: CASSFGQYNEQFF. The chain uses TRBV6-5 and TRBJ2-1; tentatively, D is TRBD1 (5 bases). Looked up from germline, CDR1 is MNHEY and CDR2 is SVGAGI. V was clipped by 4 bases and J by 4 bases, with 8 bases between them. The CDR3 consists of 13 residues.

The chain carries TRBV6-5 and TRBJ1-1; 8 nucleotides align to TRBD1. Per the germline V gene, CDR1 is MNHEY and CDR2 is SVGAGI. Germline trimming cut 9 bases from V and 6 bases from J; bases unmatched to any gene: 6. This CDR3 is 12 amino acids long. The CDR3 nucleotides read TGTGCCAGTGGGGACAGGACATCTGAAGCTTTCTTT. The encoded protein is CASGDRTSEAFF.

The chain carries TRBV5-1 and TRBJ2-2; perhaps TRBD2 as D (6 bases). The CDR3 is made up of 16 amino acids. With 4 bases removed from V and 0 bases from J, the gap between germline ends came to 13 bases. Germline CDR1 reads SGHRS; CDR2 reads YFSETQ. The CDR3 region has the DNA TGCGCCAGCAGCAAGGGACTGGGATCGAACACCGGGGAGCTGTTTTTT. Residues: CASSKGLGSNTGELFF.

This clone appeared a few times. The chain carries TRBV4-3 and TRBJ1-2, with a tentative D call TRBD1 (6 bases). Trimming shortened V by 3 bases and J by 8 bases, and 16 bases separated the two germline ends. This CDR3 is built from 14 residues. Germline-derived CDR1 and CDR2 are LGHNA and YSLEER. The CDR3 nucleotides are TGCGCCAGCAGCCACCAGGGGATCGGGGACGGCTACACCTTC. Protein: CASSHQGIGDGYTF.

The chain uses TRBV2 and TRBJ2-5; 8 bases are shared with TRBD2. V gave up 2 bases and J gave up 5 bases; unmatched junction bases: 4. This CDR3 has 14 amino acids. CDR1 and CDR2 from the germline V gene are SNHLY and FYNNEI. CDR3 residues: CASSEQRGYETQYF. The CDR3, as DNA: TGTGCCAGCAGTGAACAGCGGGGGTACGAGACCCAGTACTTC.